Shown below are 19 T cell receptor beta chains from a single sample sequenced in a study of T cell responses to AZD1222 COVID-19 vaccine. The data were produced by immunoSEQ multiplex PCR, yet TCRdb's version contains in-frame clones alone and is incomplete. The data contain under 150,000 clones, roughly nine tenths of them singletons. Sequenced material: peripheral blood, taken 28 days after the second AZD1222 dose. The receptors stem from an adult who received the AZD1222 COVID-19 vaccine.

The CDR3, as DNA: TGTGCCACCAGCGGTCCGGGGGCAGGCAATCAGCCCCAGCATTTT. This translates into CATSGPGAGNQPQHF. The V and J genes are TRBV15 and TRBJ1-5, with D maybe TRBD1 (6 bases). The germline gives CDR1 LNHNV, CDR2 YYDKDF (reference sequence). The germline V and J ends were trimmed by 5 bases and 2 bases, with 13 bases remaining between them. This CDR3 contains 15 residues.

The gene calls are TRBV5-1 and TRBJ1-3; a weak D match, TRBD1 (6 bases). V shed 2 bases and J shed 3 bases, with 15 bases lying between them. The CDR3 sequence is 16 residues long. Germline-derived CDR1 and CDR2 are SGHRS and YFSETQ. CDR3 sequence: CASSFGGLGSGNTIYF. The CDR3 DNA reads as TGCGCCAGCAGCTTTGGGGGGCTGGGGAGTGGAAACACCATATATTTT.

This sequence joins TRBV7-2 and TRBJ1-1; D unresolved. This CDR3 comprises 11 residues. Between the trimmed V and J ends, which lost 11 bases and 5 bases, there was a span of 12 bases. Germline CDR1 SGHTA, CDR2 FQGNSA. DNA of the CDR3: TGTGCCGGTTTGGATGAGACTGAAGCTTTCTTT. It specifies CAGLDETEAFF.

The chain links TRBV9 to TRBJ1-2, with 7 bases lining up with TRBD1. V lost 3 bases and J lost 4; bases outside the gene matches: 6. This CDR3 contains 14 residues. Germline V gene data show CDR1 as SGDLS and CDR2 as YYNGEE. The chain's CDR3 is CASSEPGQSYGYTF. CDR3 DNA: TGTGCCAGCAGCGAACCGGGACAGTCCTATGGCTACACCTTC.

This rearrangement joins TRBV5-5 to TRBJ1-2; a possible D gene is TRBD1 (6 bases). The germline V gene has CDR1 SGHKS and CDR2 YYEKEE (reference sequence). Trimming took 1 base from V and 0 from J, leaving 19 bases between them. The CDR3 length is 18 residues. CDR3 in amino acids: CASSLNINRAVTNYGYTF. The CDR3 region has the DNA TGTGCCAGCAGCTTGAACATCAACAGGGCGGTCACTAACTATGGCTACACCTTC.

This clone was found many times. V usage is TRBV19 and J usage is TRBJ1-6; TRBD1 aligns across 12 bases. V shed 7 bases and J 1 base; nucleotides not matched to a gene: 2. Germline V gene sequence: CDR1 LNHDA, CDR2 SQIVND (reference sequence). The CDR3 has 16 amino acids. In nucleotides, the CDR3 is TGTGCCAGTATGGGACAGGGGGCGTCCTATAATTCACCCCTCCACTTT. Protein: CASMGQGASYNSPLHF. Variable domain in full (rest from reference TRBV19 and TRBJ1-6): DGGITQSPKYLFRKEGQNVTLSCEQNLNHDAMYWYRQDPGQGLRLIYYSQIVNDFQKGDIAEGYSVSREKKESFPLTVTSAQKNPTAFYLCASMGQGASYNSPLHFGNGTRLTVT.

The rearrangement joins TRBV14 to TRBJ1-1, with TRBD1 identical over 8 bases. The CDR3 is made up of 14 amino acids. Germline CDR1 reads SGHDN; CDR2 reads FVKESK. V gave up 7 bases and J gave up 6 bases; unmatched junction bases: 10. The CDR3 sequence: CASTAGRGLSEAFF. The CDR3 DNA reads TGTGCCAGCACCGCCGGCAGGGGGCTTTCTGAAGCTTTCTTT.

The rearrangement joins TRBV10-3 to TRBJ1-1, with 7 bases that match TRBD1. The CDR3 covers 14 residues. The germline CDR1 and CDR2 sequences are ENHRY and SYGVKD. The V segment lost 5 bases and the J segment 1 base; nucleotides outside the gene matches: 4. CDR3 loop: CAISNRGENTEAFF. CDR3 nucleotide sequence: TGTGCCATCAGTAACAGGGGAGAGAACACTGAAGCTTTCTTT.

This clone was seen just once. This rearrangement joins TRBV29-1 to TRBJ2-5, with 9 bases identical to TRBD1. Germline lookup yields CDR1 SQVTM and CDR2 ANQGSEA. V was pared by 7 bases and J by 1 base, with 7 bases of the junction left unmatched. The CDR3 is 14 amino acids. CDR3 in DNA: TGCAGCGCCGTCAGGACAGGGGCCCAAGAGACCCAGTACTTC. Translating gives CSAVRTGAQETQYF. Full variable domain (remainder filled in from reference TRBV29-1 and TRBJ2-5): SAVISQKPSRDICQRGTSLTIQCQVDSQVTMMFWYRQQPGQSLTLIATANQGSEATYESGFVIDKFPISRPNLTFSTLTVSNMSPEDSSIYLCSAVRTGAQETQYFGPGTRLLVL.

This chain connects TRBV6-5 to TRBJ2-2; D might be TRBD1 (5 bases). Trimming left V 2 bases short and J 7 bases short, with 14 bases between. Germline loops: CDR1 MNHEY, CDR2 SVGAGI. The CDR3 is 15 amino acids. In nucleotides, the CDR3 is TGTGCCAGCAGTTACGCGGTGGGGCGTATCGGGGAGCTGTTTTTT. Encoded protein: CASSYAVGRIGELFF.

The chain couples TRBV7-9 to TRBJ1-1; D unresolved. CDR1 and CDR2 from the germline V gene are SEHNR and FQNEAQ (reference sequence). The length of the CDR3 is 17 residues. V was shortened by 4 bases and J by 2 bases, with 20 bases between the two germline ends. The CDR3 region has the DNA TGTGCCAGCAGCTCACCCCCCAAGAGAGCCCTAAACACTGAAGCTTTCTTT. Amino acid sequence: CASSSPPKRALNTEAFF.

The chain links TRBV2 to TRBJ1-2; no reliable D call. The CDR3 runs to 13 residues. Trimming removed 4 bases from V and 3 bases from J, with 9 bases in between. From germline, CDR1 is SNHLY and CDR2 FYNNEI. CDR3 loop: CASSANTDYGYTF. The CDR3, as DNA: TGTGCCAGCAGTGCGAACACGGACTATGGCTACACCTTC.

This clone has only a few counts. The chain has TRBV29-1 and TRBJ1-1; unclear D gene. This CDR3 region has 11 residues. V dropped 3 bases and J dropped 5 bases, with 7 bases sitting between them. Germline V gene sequence: CDR1 SQVTM, CDR2 ANQGSEA. The DNA for the CDR3 is TGCAGCGTTGACGGAGGAACTGAAGCTTTCTTT. Translation: CSVDGGTEAFF.

The chain is built from TRBV12-3 or TRBV12-4 and TRBJ1-1; D is possibly TRBD1 (5 bases). V lost 11 bases to trimming and J lost 4 bases, with 11 bases between them. CDR3 size: 11 residues. The CDR3 DNA reads TGTGCCGCGAAGAGGGGCACTGAAGCTTTCTTT. This encodes CAAKRGTEAFF.

V is TRBV28 and J is TRBJ2-1; D is possibly TRBD2 (7 bases). CDR1 is MDHEN and CDR2 is SYDVKM in the germline V gene. V was cut by 7 bases and J by 7 bases, with 20 bases left in between. This CDR3 contains 15 residues. As DNA, the CDR3 is TGTGCCAGCATCTCGGGGGGCGCCTCGGAAAATGAGCAGTTCTTC. Translated: CASISGGASENEQFF. Full variable domain (rest looked up from reference TRBV28 and TRBJ2-1): DVKVTQSSRYLVKRTGEKVFLECVQDMDHENMFWYRQDPGLGLRLIYFSYDVKMKEKGDIPEGYSVSREKKERFSLILESASTNQTSMYLCASISGGASENEQFFGPGTRLTVL.

This sequence joins TRBV7-9 and TRBJ1-2; weak D call: TRBD1 (6 bases). CDR1 is SEHNR, CDR2 FQNEAQ, per germline (reference sequence). The length of the CDR3 is 14 residues. Trimming removed 5 bases at V and 2 bases at J, with 12 bases between. The CDR3, as DNA: TGTGCCAGCAGCCCTCCACAGGGAAACTATGGCTACACCTTC. Translated: CASSPPQGNYGYTF.

CDR3 in amino acids: CASSPQGALGNSPLHF. The CDR3 DNA sequence: TGTGCCAGCAGCCCCCAGGGGGCCCTCGGTAATTCACCCCTCCACTTT. The rearrangement joins TRBV7-2 to TRBJ1-6; 8 bases are shared with TRBD1. The CDR3 runs to 16 residues. From germline, CDR1 is SGHTA and CDR2 FQGNSA. The V and J ends lost 5 bases and 6 bases, in that order; junction bases with no gene match: 9.

The J gene is TRBJ1-2, the V gene TRBV12-5; D is ambiguous. CDR1 is LGHNT and CDR2 is FRNRAP in the germline V gene. Trimming left V 4 bases short and J 8 bases short, with 5 bases between. The CDR3 runs to 10 residues. CDR3 loop: CASGSEGYTF. Here the CDR3 DNA reads TGTGCTAGTGGTTCTGAAGGCTACACCTTC.

This clone was seen a few times. V and J are TRBV5-1 and TRBJ2-5, with 7 bases lining up with TRBD1. V lost 8 bases and J lost 1; bases outside the gene matches: 2. The CDR3 loop spans 12 amino acids. Germline-derived CDR1 and CDR2 are SGHRS and YFSETQ. CDR3 bases: TGCGCCAGTGGGACAGCCCAAGAGACCCAGTACTTC. It is translated as CASGTAQETQYF.